These T cell receptor beta chains were read from a single sample in a study of cytomegalovirus exposure and HLA in healthy donors. Assay: immunoSEQ multiplex PCR; the TCRdb copy retains only in-frame clones and omits some. In the table there are approximately 92,000 clones, 81% of which are singletons. The sample taken for sequencing was PBMCs. Receptors were obtained from a woman between 65 and 79 years old in good health and CMV-seropositive. Each CDR3 is given with its conserved first and last residue. D genes are given only for firm matches. Rows give clone size only sometimes, using once, few, many, or a class for an expanded clone.

j_call clone_size d_call v_call cdr3_aa cdr3_nt
TRBJ2-5 NA TRBD2 TRBV6-6 CATGTSGRKETQYF TGTGCCACCGGGACTAGCGGGAGGAAAGAGACCCAGTACTTC
TRBJ1-5 NA NA TRBV28 CASTTVPRPQHF TGTGCCAGCACCACGGTCCCACGGCCCCAGCATTTT
TRBJ1-2 NA TRBD1 TRBV27 CASSEGARVGGYTF TGTGCCAGCAGTGAGGGGGCGCGGGTGGGTGGCTACACCTTC
TRBJ2-5 NA TRBD2 TRBV5-1 CASGRTSGGETQYF TGCGCCAGCGGGAGGACTAGCGGGGGGGAGACCCAGTACTTC
TRBJ1-2 NA NA TRBV4-2 CASSRRPGEGYTF TGTGCCAGCAGCCGACGGCCCGGGGAGGGCTACACCTTC
TRBJ2-3 NA NA TRBV7-3 CASSLMGSNTDTQYF TGTGCCAGCAGCTTAATGGGCTCAAACACAGATACGCAGTATTTT
TRBJ2-3 NA NA TRBV20-1 CSASPSDTQYF TGCAGTGCTAGCCCCTCAGATACGCAGTATTTT
TRBJ2-2 NA TRBD2 TRBV19 CATKGTIAGGRTGELFF TGTGCCACTAAAGGGACTATAGCGGGAGGAAGGACCGGGGAGCTGTTTTTT
TRBJ2-5 NA TRBD2 TRBV5-1 CASSPGLAGSQETQYF TGCGCCAGCAGCCCCGGCCTAGCGGGATCCCAAGAGACCCAGTACTTC
TRBJ1-3 NA NA TRBV7-9 CASSWEGASGNTIYF TGTGCCAGCAGCTGGGAGGGCGCCTCTGGAAACACCATATATTTT
TRBJ1-1 NA TRBD1 TRBV18 CASSPGQGEAFF TGTGCCAGCTCCCCCGGACAGGGCGAAGCTTTCTTT
TRBJ2-3 NA NA TRBV7-9 CSSRDWRDTQYF TGTTCCAGCAGAGACTGGCGAGATACGCAGTATTTT
TRBJ2-5 NA TRBD2 TRBV5-1 CASSLRLAPSQETQYF TGCGCCAGCAGCTTGAGACTAGCACCCTCCCAAGAGACCCAGTACTTC
TRBJ2-7 NA NA TRBV30 CAWGEAKEQYF TGTGCCTGGGGGGAGGCCAAGGAGCAGTACTTC
TRBJ2-7 few NA TRBV21-1 CASSMGGDGRYEQYF TGTGCCAGCAGCATGGGGGGGGACGGTCGTTACGAGCAGTACTTC
TRBJ2-2 once TRBD2 TRBV5-1 CASSVTSGANTGELFF TGCGCCAGCAGCGTCACTAGCGGGGCGAACACCGGGGAGCTGTTTTTT
TRBJ2-5 NA NA TRBV5-1 CASSLASGETQYF TGCGCCAGCAGCTTGGCCTCCGGGGAGACCCAGTACTTC
TRBJ1-5 NA TRBD1 TRBV28 CASSLPDRAMPQHF TGTGCCAGCAGTTTACCGGACAGGGCTATGCCCCAGCATTTT
TRBJ2-1 NA NA TRBV28 CASRPRRPQNSRNEQFF TGTGCCAGCCGCCCCCGTAGGCCACAAAATAGCCGGAATGAGCAGTTCTTC
TRBJ2-1 NA TRBD2 TRBV6-1 CASTGLAGGGEQFF TGTGCCAGCACCGGACTAGCGGGAGGCGGTGAGCAGTTCTTC
TRBJ2-6 NA NA TRBV21-1 CASRSTGRKDSGANVLTF TGTGCCAGCAGATCGACAGGTAGGAAAGATTCTGGGGCCAACGTCCTGACTTTC
TRBJ2-3 NA NA TRBV15 CATSRGATDTQYF TGTGCCACCAGCAGAGGGGCAACAGATACGCAGTATTTT
TRBJ1-1 NA TRBD1 TRBV7-9 CASSSRDSEAFF TGTGCCAGCAGCTCCCGGGACAGTGAAGCTTTCTTT